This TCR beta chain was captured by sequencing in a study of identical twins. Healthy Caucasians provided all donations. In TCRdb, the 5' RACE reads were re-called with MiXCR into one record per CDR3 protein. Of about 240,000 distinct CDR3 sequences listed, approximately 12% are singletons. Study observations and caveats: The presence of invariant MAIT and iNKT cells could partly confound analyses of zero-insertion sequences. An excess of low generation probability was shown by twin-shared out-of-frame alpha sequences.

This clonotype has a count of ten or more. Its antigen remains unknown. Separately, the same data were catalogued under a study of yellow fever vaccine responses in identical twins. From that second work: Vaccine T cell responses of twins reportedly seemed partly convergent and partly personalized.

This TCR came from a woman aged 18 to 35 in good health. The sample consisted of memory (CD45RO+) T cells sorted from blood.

CDR3 amino acids: CSARDLAGRTDTQYF. Here the CDR3 DNA reads TGCAGTGCTAGGGATCTAGCGGGTCGCACAGATACGCAGTATTTT. The chain has TRBV20-1 and TRBJ2-3; 8 nucleotides align to TRBD2. The CDR3 spans 15 residues. J gave up 1 base and V 3 bases, and 6 bases lay outside the gene matches. Germline values: CDR1 DFQATT, CDR2 SNEGSKA (reference sequence).